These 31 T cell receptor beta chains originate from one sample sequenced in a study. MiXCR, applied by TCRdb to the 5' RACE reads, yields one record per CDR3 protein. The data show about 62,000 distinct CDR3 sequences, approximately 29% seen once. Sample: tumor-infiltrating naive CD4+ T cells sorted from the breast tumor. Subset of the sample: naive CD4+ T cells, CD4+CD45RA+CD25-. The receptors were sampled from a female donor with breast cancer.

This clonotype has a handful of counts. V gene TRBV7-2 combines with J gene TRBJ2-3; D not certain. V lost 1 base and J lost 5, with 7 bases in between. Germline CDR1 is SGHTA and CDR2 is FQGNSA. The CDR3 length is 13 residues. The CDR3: CASSLGAQDTQYF. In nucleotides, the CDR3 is TGTGCCAGCAGCTTAGGGGCCCAAGATACGCAGTATTTT.

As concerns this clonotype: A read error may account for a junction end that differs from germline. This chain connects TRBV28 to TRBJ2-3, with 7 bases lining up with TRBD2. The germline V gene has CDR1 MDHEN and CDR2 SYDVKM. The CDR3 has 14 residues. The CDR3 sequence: CASSSSGSTDAQYF. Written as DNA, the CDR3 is TGTGCCAGCAGCTCTAGCGGAAGTACAGATGCGCAGTATTTT.

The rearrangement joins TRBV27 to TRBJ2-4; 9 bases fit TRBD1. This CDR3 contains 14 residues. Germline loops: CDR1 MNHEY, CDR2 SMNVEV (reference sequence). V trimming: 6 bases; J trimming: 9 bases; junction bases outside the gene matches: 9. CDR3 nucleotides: TGTGCCAGCAGCCCGGGACAGGGCTTTACCATTCAGTACTTC. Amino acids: CASSPGQGFTIQYF.

The CDR3 DNA reads as TGTGCCAGCAGGGGACCGATGAACACTGAAGCTTTCTTT. Residues: CASRGPMNTEAFF. This chain uses TRBV6-1 with TRBJ1-1; weak D call: TRBD1 (5 bases). Germline values: CDR1 MNHNS, CDR2 SASEGT. This CDR3 contains 13 residues. Trimming left V 6 bases short and J 0 bases short, with 8 bases between.

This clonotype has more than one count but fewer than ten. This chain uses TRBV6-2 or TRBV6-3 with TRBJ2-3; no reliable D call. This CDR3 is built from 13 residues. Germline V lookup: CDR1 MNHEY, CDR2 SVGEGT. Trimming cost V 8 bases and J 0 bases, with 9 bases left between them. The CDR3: CASRGPSTDTQYF. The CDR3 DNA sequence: TGTGCCAGCCGTGGACCTAGCACAGATACGCAGTATTTT.

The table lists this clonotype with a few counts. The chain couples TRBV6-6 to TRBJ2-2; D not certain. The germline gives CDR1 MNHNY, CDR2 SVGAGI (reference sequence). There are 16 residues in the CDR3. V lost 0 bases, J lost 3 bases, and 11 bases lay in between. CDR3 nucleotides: TGTGCCAGCAGTTACTCGCCCAGCCTGGACACCGGGGAGCTGTTTTTT. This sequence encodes CASSYSPSLDTGELFF.

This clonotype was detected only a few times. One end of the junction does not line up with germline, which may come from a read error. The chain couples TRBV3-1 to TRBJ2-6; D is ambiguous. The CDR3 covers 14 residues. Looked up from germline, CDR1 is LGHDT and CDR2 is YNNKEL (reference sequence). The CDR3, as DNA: TGTGCTAGCAGCCATGGAACCGGGGCCAACGTCCTGACTTTC. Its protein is CASSHGTGANVLTF.

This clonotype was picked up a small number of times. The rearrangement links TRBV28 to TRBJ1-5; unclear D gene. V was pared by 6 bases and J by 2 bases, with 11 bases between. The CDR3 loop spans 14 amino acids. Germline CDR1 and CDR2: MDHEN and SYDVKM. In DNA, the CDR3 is TGTGCCAGCAGGGGTGGAGGCGGCAATCAGCCCCAGCATTTT. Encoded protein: CASRGGGGNQPQHF.

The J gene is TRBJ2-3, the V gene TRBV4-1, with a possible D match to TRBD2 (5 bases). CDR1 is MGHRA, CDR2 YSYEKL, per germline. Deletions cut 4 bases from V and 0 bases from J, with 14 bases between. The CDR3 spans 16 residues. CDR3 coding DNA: TGCGCCAGCAGCCCCCAGGACTTTTCTAGCACAGATACGCAGTATTTT. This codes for CASSPQDFSSTDTQYF.

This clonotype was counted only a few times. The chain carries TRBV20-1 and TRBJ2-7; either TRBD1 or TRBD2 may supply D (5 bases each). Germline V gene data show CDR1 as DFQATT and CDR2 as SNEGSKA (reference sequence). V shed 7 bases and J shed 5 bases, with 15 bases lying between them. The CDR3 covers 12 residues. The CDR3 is CSVDPGPDEQYF. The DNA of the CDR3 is TGCAGTGTTGACCCGGGACCGGACGAGCAGTACTTC.

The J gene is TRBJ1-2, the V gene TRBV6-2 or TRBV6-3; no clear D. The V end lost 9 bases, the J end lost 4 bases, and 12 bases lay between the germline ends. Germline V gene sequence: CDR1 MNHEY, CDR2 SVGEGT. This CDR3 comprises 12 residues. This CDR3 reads CASSRSPYGYTF. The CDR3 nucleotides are TGTGCCAGTTCCAGGAGCCCCTATGGCTACACCTTC.

CDR3 protein: CSAPGPGSNTIYF. The CDR3 DNA follows: TGCAGTGCCCCCGGGCCTGGTTCGAACACCATATATTTT. The chain links TRBV20-1 to TRBJ1-3; unclear D gene. CDR3 length: 13 amino acids. Germline V gene sequence: CDR1 DFQATT, CDR2 SNEGSKA (reference sequence). Trimming pared 6 bases from V and 7 bases from J, leaving 16 bases between.

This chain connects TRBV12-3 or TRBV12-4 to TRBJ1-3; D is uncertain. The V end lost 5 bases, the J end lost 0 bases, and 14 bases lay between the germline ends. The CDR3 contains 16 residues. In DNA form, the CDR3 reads TGTGCCAGCAGTACCTCCGGGCTAATCTCTGGAAACACCATATATTTT. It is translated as CASSTSGLISGNTIYF.

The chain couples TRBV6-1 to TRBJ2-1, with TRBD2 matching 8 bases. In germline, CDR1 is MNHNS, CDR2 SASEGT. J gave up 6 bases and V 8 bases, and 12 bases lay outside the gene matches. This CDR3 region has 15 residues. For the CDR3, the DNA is TGTGCCAGCGTAGGTACCGGGACTAGTATCAATGAGCAGTTCTTC. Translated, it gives CASVGTGTSINEQFF.

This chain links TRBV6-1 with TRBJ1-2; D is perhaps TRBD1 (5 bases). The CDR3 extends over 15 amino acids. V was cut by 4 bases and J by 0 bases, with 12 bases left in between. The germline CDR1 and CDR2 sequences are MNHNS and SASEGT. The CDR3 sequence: CASSVGTDPNYGYTF. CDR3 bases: TGTGCCAGCAGTGTTGGGACGGATCCTAACTATGGCTACACCTTC.

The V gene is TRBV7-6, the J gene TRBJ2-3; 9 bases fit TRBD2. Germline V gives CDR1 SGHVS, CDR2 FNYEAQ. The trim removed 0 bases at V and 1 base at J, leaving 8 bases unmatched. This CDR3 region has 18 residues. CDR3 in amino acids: CASSLARRGGPGTDTQYF. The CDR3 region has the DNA TGTGCCAGCAGCTTAGCGCGGCGGGGGGGCCCTGGCACAGATACGCAGTATTTT.

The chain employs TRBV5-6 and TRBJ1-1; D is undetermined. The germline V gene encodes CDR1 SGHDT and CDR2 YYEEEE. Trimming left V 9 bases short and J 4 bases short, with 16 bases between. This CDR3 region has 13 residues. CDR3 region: CATLDQAGTEAFF. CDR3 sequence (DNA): TGTGCCACCTTGGATCAGGCGGGCACTGAAGCTTTCTTT.

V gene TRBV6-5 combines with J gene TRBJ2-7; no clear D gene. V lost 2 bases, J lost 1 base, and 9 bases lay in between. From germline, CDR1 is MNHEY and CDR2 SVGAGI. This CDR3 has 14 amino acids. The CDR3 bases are TGTGCCAGCAGTTACAGGGTTGATTCCTACGAGCAGTACTTC. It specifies CASSYRVDSYEQYF.

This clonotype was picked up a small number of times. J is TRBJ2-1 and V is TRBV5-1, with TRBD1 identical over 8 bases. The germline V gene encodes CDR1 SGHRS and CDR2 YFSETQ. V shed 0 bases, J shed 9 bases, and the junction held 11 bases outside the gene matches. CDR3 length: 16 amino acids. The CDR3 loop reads CASSLEGTGRGGEQFF. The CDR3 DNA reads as TGCGCCAGCAGCTTGGAGGGGACAGGAAGAGGGGGTGAGCAGTTCTTC.

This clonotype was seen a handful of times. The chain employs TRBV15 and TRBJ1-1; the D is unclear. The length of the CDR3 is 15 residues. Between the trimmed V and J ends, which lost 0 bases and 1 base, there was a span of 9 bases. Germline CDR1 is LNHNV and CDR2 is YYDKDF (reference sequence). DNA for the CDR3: TGTGCCACCAGCAGAGAGGCCAGTTGGAACACTGAAGCTTTCTTT. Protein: CATSREASWNTEAFF.

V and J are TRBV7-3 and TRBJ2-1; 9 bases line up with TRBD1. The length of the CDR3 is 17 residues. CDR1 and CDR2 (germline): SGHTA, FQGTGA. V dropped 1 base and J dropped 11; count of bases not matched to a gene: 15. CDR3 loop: CASSLIPGQGGGSQQFF. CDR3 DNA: TGTGCCAGCAGCTTAATCCCGGGACAGGGTGGCGGGAGCCAGCAGTTCTTC.

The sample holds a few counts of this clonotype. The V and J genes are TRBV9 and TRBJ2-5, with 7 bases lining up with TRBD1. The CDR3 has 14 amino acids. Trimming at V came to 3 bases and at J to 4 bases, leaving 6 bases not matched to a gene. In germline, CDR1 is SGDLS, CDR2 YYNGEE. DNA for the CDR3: TGTGCCAGCAGCGGACGACAGGGTCGAGAGACCCAGTACTTC. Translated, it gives CASSGRQGRETQYF.

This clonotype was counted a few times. The CDR3 protein is CASSQVGRGANEQFF. The CDR3 DNA reads as TGTGCCAGCAGCCAAGTGGGCAGGGGGGCCAATGAGCAGTTCTTC. The genes are TRBV4-2 and TRBJ2-1; D possibly corresponds to TRBD1 (7 bases). Per germline, CDR1 LGHNA and CDR2 YNFKEQ. This CDR3 comprises 15 residues. The V end was cut by 1 base, the J end by 6 bases, with 13 bases between.

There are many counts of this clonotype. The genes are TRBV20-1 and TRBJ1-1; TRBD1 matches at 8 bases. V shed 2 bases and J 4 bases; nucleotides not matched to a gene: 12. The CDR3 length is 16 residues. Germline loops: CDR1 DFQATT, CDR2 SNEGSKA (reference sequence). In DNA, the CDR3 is TGCAGTGCTAGAATCGGGCAGGGGGCGCTTAGCACTGAAGCTTTCTTT. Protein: CSARIGQGALSTEAFF.

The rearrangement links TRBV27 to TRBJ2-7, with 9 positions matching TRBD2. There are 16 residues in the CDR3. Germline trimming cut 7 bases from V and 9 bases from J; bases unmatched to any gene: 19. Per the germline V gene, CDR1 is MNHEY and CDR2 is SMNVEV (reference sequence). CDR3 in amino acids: CASNHGRAGGKEVQYF. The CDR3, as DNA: TGTGCCAGCAACCACGGAAGAGCGGGAGGTAAAGAGGTGCAGTACTTC.

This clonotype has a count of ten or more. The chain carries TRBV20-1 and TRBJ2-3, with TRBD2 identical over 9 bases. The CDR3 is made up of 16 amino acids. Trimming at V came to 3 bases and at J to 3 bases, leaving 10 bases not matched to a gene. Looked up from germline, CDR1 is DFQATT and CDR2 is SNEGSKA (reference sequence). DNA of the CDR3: TGCAGTGCTAGTACGCTAGCGGGACAAGTGACAGATACGCAGTATTTT. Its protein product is CSASTLAGQVTDTQYF.

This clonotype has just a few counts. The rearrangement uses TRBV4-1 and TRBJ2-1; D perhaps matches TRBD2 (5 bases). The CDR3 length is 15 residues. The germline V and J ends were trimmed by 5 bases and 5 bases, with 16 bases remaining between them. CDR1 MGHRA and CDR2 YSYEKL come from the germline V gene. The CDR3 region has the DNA TGCGCCAGCAGCTTATCGGCCGGAGGCGACAATGAGCAGTTCTTC. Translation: CASSLSAGGDNEQFF.

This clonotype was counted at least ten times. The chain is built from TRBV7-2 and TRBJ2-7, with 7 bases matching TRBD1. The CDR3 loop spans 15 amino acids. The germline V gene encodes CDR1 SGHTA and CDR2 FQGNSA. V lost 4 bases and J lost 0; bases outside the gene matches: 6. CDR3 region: CASSYRGRSSYEQYF. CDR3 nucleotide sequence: TGTGCCAGCAGCTACAGGGGCCGTAGCTCCTACGAGCAGTACTTC.

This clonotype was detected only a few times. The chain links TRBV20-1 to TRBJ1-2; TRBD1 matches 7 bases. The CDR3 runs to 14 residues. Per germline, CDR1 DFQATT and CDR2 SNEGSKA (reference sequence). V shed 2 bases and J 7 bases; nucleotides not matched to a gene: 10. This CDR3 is CSARTTTGMGGYTF. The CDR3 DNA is TGCAGTGCTAGAACCACGACAGGGATGGGTGGCTACACCTTC.

The CDR3 region has the DNA TGCGCCAGCAGCTTGGTTGGAGGGGCGGGGACTGAAGCTTTCTTT. This encodes CASSLVGGAGTEAFF. The chain is built from TRBV5-1 and TRBJ1-1; perhaps TRBD1 as D (5 bases). The germline V and J ends were trimmed by 0 bases and 5 bases, with 14 bases remaining between them. The germline V gene encodes CDR1 SGHRS and CDR2 YFSETQ. CDR3 length equals 15 residues.

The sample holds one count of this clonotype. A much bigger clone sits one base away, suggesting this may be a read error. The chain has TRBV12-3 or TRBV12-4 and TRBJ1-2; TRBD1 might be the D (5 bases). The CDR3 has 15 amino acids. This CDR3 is CAGSRARGINYGYTF. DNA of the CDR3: TGTGCCGGCAGTCGGGCCCGGGGGATAAACTATGGCTACACCTTC.